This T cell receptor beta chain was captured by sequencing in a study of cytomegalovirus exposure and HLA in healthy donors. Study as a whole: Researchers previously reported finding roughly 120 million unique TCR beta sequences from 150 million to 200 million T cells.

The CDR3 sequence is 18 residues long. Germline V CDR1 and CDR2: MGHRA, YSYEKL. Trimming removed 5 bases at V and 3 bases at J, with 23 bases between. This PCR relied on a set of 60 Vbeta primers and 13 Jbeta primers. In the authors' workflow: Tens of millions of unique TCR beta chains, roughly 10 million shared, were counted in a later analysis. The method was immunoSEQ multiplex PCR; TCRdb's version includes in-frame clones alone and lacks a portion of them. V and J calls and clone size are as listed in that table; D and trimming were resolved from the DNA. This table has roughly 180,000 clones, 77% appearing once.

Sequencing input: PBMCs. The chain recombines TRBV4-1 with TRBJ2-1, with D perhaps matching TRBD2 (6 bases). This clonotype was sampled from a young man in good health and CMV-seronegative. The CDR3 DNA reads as TGCGCCAGCAGCTACCGGCCCCCGTTAGCGGTGGACTACAATGAGCAGTTCTTC. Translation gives CASSYRPPLAVDYNEQFF.